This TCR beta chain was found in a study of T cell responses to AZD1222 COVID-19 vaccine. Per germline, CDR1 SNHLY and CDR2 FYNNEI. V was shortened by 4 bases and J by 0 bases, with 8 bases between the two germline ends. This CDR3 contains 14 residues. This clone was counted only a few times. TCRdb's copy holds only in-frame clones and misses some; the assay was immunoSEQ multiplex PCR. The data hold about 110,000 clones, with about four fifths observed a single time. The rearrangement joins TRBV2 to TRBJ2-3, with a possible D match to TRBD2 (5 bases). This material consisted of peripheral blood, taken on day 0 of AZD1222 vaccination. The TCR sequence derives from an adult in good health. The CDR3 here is CASSAPGSTDTQYF. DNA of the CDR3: TGTGCCAGCAGTGCCCCGGGGAGCACAGATACGCAGTATTTT.